These 32 T cell receptor beta chains were sequenced from one sample in a study of blood T cells in healthy people across ages. For the second PCR, which ran for about 6 to 12 cycles, a sample-barcoded 5' primer and a J-beta primer mix were used. Via MiXCR, TCRdb re-called the 5' RACE reads, giving one row per CDR3 protein. This repertoire shows just under 750,000 distinct CDR3 sequences, about 24% found once; its top ten account for around a fifth. The source material was blood. These receptors were collected from a man between 70 and 80 years old in good health.

There are a few counts of this clonotype. The chain has TRBV5-1 and TRBJ2-1; 9 bases map to TRBD2. The J call may be faulty, since TRBJ2-7 better matches the DNA end. The V gene's germline CDR1 is SGHRS and CDR2 YFSETQ. This CDR3 contains 13 residues. The CDR3 sequence is CASSLAGHTEQYF. CDR3 nucleotide sequence: TGCGCCAGCAGCCTAGCGGGGCATACAGAGCAGTACTTC.

There are a few counts of this clonotype. V usage is TRBV5-1 and J usage is TRBJ1-4; no definite D call. The germline gives CDR1 SGHRS, CDR2 YFSETQ. V lost 0 bases, J lost 5 bases, and 11 bases lay in between. The CDR3 consists of 15 residues. The CDR3 nucleotides are TGCGCCAGCAGCTTGGCAGTCCATGGGAATGAAAAACTGTTTTTT. This sequence encodes CASSLAVHGNEKLFF.

This clonotype was counted only a few times. V and J are TRBV19 and TRBJ1-1; no clear D. This CDR3 is built from 13 residues. Trimming removed 3 bases at V and 5 bases at J, with 10 bases between. CDR1 is LNHDA, CDR2 SQIVND, per germline (reference sequence). The CDR3 region is CASSMVSGTEAFF. In DNA form, the CDR3 reads TGTGCCAGTAGTATGGTGAGTGGGACTGAAGCTTTCTTT.

The chain employs TRBV29-1 and TRBJ2-2; D remains unclear. In germline, CDR1 is SQVTM, CDR2 ANQGSEA. This CDR3 region has 14 residues. V lost 4 bases to trimming and J lost 0 bases, with 9 bases between them. The DNA of the CDR3 is TGCAGCGTTGTATTCTACACGAACACCGGGGAGCTGTTTTTT. The encoded protein is CSVVFYTNTGELFF.

This clonotype was counted a few times. This CDR3 is missing its conserved last phenylalanine or tryptophan, likely due to a read error. The chain's CDR3 is CASSSQGFYQYI. DNA of the CDR3: TGTGCCAGCAGCTCTCAGGGGTTTTACCAGTACATC. The rearrangement links TRBV7-9 to TRBJ2-7; tentatively, D is TRBD1 (6 bases). Germline V gene data show CDR1 as SEHNR and CDR2 as FQNEAQ (reference sequence). This CDR3 comprises 12 residues. V was clipped by 4 bases and J by 10 bases, with 14 bases between them.

CDR3 nucleotides: TGCAGCGCCGTGCTAGCGGCCGCCTACAATGAGCAGTTCTTC. Amino acids: CSAVLAAAYNEQFF. This chain uses TRBV29-1 with TRBJ2-1; 7 bases are shared with TRBD2. This CDR3 comprises 14 residues. Unmatched junction bases numbered 8, after V lost 7 bases and J lost 2 bases. The germline CDR1 and CDR2 sequences are SQVTM and ANQGSEA.

In its sample, this clonotype was seen a few times. The chain has TRBV20-1 and TRBJ1-4; D is possibly TRBD1 (5 bases). CDR1 is DFQATT, CDR2 SNEGSKA, per germline (reference sequence). CDR3 size: 14 residues. Trimming removed 5 bases from V and 8 bases from J, with 18 bases in between. CDR3 nucleotides: TGCAGTGCTCCCCAACCCCCCGGGACCGAAAAACTGTTTTTT. It codes for CSAPQPPGTEKLFF.

The sample holds a few counts of this clonotype. The rearrangement uses TRBV7-8 and TRBJ2-1, with D tentatively TRBD1 or TRBD2 (6 bases each). Looked up from germline, CDR1 is SGHVS and CDR2 is FQNEAQ. The CDR3 spans 19 residues. The V gene lost 1 base and the J gene lost 0 bases, with 19 bases spanning the gap. The CDR3 protein is CASSLGSGGLIISYNEQFF. The CDR3 region has the DNA TGTGCCAGCAGCTTAGGGTCCGGGGGCTTAATTATCTCCTACAATGAGCAGTTCTTC.

A note on this clonotype: The junction shows a germline mismatch at one end, possibly a read error. V usage is TRBV5-1 and J usage is TRBJ1-4, with TRBD1 identical over 10 bases. Germline V lookup: CDR1 SGHRS, CDR2 YFSETQ. The CDR3 runs 14 residues. CDR3 DNA: TGTGCCAGTAGCTACGGACAGGGGGGAGAAAAACTGTTTTTT. Translating gives CASSYGQGGEKLFF.

This chain uses TRBV20-1 with TRBJ2-1, with D unresolved. V was shortened by 5 bases and J by 6 bases, with 11 bases between the two germline ends. The CDR3 extends over 12 amino acids. Looked up from germline, CDR1 is DFQATT and CDR2 is SNEGSKA (reference sequence). CDR3 DNA sequence: TGCAGTGCTGGACCTCGGGCCAATGAGCAGTTCTTC. The encoded protein is CSAGPRANEQFF.

This clonotype was seen a few times. The chain links TRBV29-1 to TRBJ2-1, with 7 bases identical to TRBD2. Looked up from germline, CDR1 is SQVTM and CDR2 is ANQGSEA. The CDR3 runs to 13 residues. The V and J ends lost 5 bases and 7 bases, in that order; junction bases with no gene match: 8. The CDR3 DNA reads TGCAGCGTTCAGCGGGATCTGACGAATGAGCAGTTCTTC. Its protein is CSVQRDLTNEQFF.

The chain uses TRBV5-1 and TRBJ1-1, with TRBD1 as a possible D gene (5 bases). Germline CDR1 reads SGHRS; CDR2 reads YFSETQ. The V gene lost 4 bases and the J gene lost 4 bases, with 14 bases spanning the gap. There are 14 residues in the CDR3. This CDR3 is CASSGTLIGTEAFF. Here the CDR3 DNA reads TGCGCCAGCAGCGGGACCCTCATAGGCACTGAAGCTTTCTTT.

The rearrangement uses TRBV14 and TRBJ1-5, with D maybe TRBD1 (5 bases). Germline lookup yields CDR1 SGHDN and CDR2 FVKESK. The CDR3 runs to 14 residues. Trimming stripped 3 bases from V and 3 bases from J, with 9 bases between. The CDR3 DNA sequence: TGTGCCAGCAGCCACGGGGGTTACAATCAGCCCCAGCATTTT. Residues: CASSHGGYNQPQHF.

This clonotype was seen a few times. The V and J genes are TRBV20-1 and TRBJ1-2; a weak D match, TRBD1 (5 bases). V was trimmed by 4 bases and J by 6 bases, leaving 18 bases between them. This CDR3 has 14 amino acids. Germline CDR1 reads DFQATT; CDR2 reads SNEGSKA (reference sequence). CDR3 amino acids: CSATQEGLMNGYTF. The CDR3, as DNA: TGCAGTGCTACACAGGAGGGACTGATGAATGGCTACACCTTC.

V gene TRBV7-9 combines with J gene TRBJ2-5, with 13 bases identical to TRBD2. CDR1 is SEHNR and CDR2 is FQNEAQ in the germline V gene (reference sequence). The CDR3 sequence is 15 residues long. Trimming took 6 bases from V and 2 from J; bases not matched to a gene: 3. The CDR3 region has the DNA TGTGCCAGCAGAGGACTAGCGGGAGCTCAAGAGACCCAGTACTTC. Protein: CASRGLAGAQETQYF.

This chain uses TRBV28 with TRBJ2-3; no firm D call. The CDR3 is 11 residues long. V lost 9 bases and J lost 3, with 7 bases in between. The germline V gene has CDR1 MDHEN and CDR2 SYDVKM. The CDR3 nucleotides are TGTGCCAGTAAAACGACAGATACGCAGTATTTT. Residues: CASKTTDTQYF.

A few counts support this clonotype. This sequence joins TRBV6-2 or TRBV6-3 and TRBJ2-1; unclear D gene. The CDR3 loop spans 13 amino acids. V lost 4 bases to trimming and J lost 9 bases, with 13 bases between them. The V gene's germline CDR1 is MNHEY and CDR2 SVGEGT. CDR3 residues: CASSFALRSEQFF. CDR3 sequence (DNA): TGTGCCAGCAGTTTCGCCCTACGGAGTGAGCAGTTCTTC.

J is TRBJ2-1 and V is TRBV12-3 or TRBV12-4; 11 bases line up with TRBD2. J lost 7 bases, V lost 1 base, and 9 bases had no gene match. The CDR3 sequence is 17 residues long. In DNA form, the CDR3 reads TGTGCCAGCAGTTTAGAGGGTAGCGGGAGGGCCGGGAATGAGCAGTTCTTC. It specifies CASSLEGSGRAGNEQFF.

The rearrangement uses TRBV12-3 or TRBV12-4 and TRBJ2-1, with no clear D. There are 14 residues in the CDR3. V was pared by 3 bases and J by 1 base, with 7 bases between. The CDR3 sequence is CASSFAVSYNEQFF. In DNA form, the CDR3 reads TGTGCCAGCAGTTTTGCAGTTTCCTACAATGAGCAGTTCTTC.

This clonotype was observed a few times. The chain links TRBV12-3 or TRBV12-4 to TRBJ2-6, with a tentative D call TRBD1 (5 bases). CDR3 length: 15 residues. Between the trimmed V and J ends, which lost 4 bases and 4 bases, there was a span of 11 bases. DNA for the CDR3: TGTGCCAGCAGTTCTGGGGCATCGGGGGCCAACGTCCTGACTTTC. Translating gives CASSSGASGANVLTF.

A few counts support this clonotype. The genes are TRBV5-1 and TRBJ2-5, with 11 bases that match TRBD2. The V and J ends lost 6 bases and 5 bases, in that order; junction bases with no gene match: 6. This CDR3 has 14 residues. Per germline, CDR1 SGHRS and CDR2 YFSETQ. CDR3 DNA sequence: TGCGCCAGCAATAGCGGGGGGGCGTATGAGACCCAGTACTTC. It translates to CASNSGGAYETQYF.

This clonotype was counted a few times. The chain is built from TRBV14 and TRBJ2-6; no firm D call. V was cut by 3 bases and J by 8 bases, with 14 bases left in between. This CDR3 region has 15 residues. The germline V gene encodes CDR1 SGHDN and CDR2 FVKESK. In DNA, the CDR3 is TGTGCCAGCAGCCACCAGGCCCTTAACCCCAACGTCCTGACTTTC. Protein product: CASSHQALNPNVLTF. Variable domain in full (rest from reference TRBV14 and TRBJ2-6): EAGVTQFPSHSVIEKGQTVTLRCDPISGHDNLYWYRRVMGKEIKFLLHFVKESKQDESGMPNNRFLAERTGGTYSTLKVQPAELEDSGVYFCASSHQALNPNVLTFGAGSRLTVL.

This clonotype was counted only a few times. The V and J genes are TRBV9 and TRBJ1-4; D is undetermined. Germline V gene lookup returns CDR1 SGDLS and CDR2 YYNGEE. V was trimmed by 4 bases and J by 7 bases, leaving 17 bases between them. This CDR3 spans 15 amino acids. Written as DNA, the CDR3 is TGTGCCAGCAGCCCCGGGGATAGGGTACCTGAAAAACTGTTTTTT. Its protein product is CASSPGDRVPEKLFF.

This clonotype was seen more than once but under ten times. The genes are TRBV19 and TRBJ1-5; D remains ambiguous. Trimming took off 6 bases at V and 6 bases at J, with 12 bases between the two ends. The germline gives CDR1 LNHDA, CDR2 SQIVND (reference sequence). The CDR3 sequence is 13 residues long. CDR3 protein: CASSKRATQPQHF. The CDR3 bases are TGTGCCAGTAGCAAACGGGCTACTCAGCCCCAGCATTTT.

This clonotype was seen only a few times. The chain employs TRBV7-9 and TRBJ2-6; D remains unclear. Between the trimmed V and J ends, which lost 3 bases and 4 bases, there was a span of 13 bases. The CDR3 runs to 16 residues. Germline lookup yields CDR1 SEHNR and CDR2 FQNEAQ (reference sequence). The CDR3 DNA sequence: TGTGCCAGCAGCTTGGGGTGGGGTCTCGGGGCCAACGTCCTGACTTTC. It is translated as CASSLGWGLGANVLTF.

This clonotype was observed a handful of times. This chain links TRBV29-1 with TRBJ1-4, with 10 positions matching TRBD1. This CDR3 has 12 residues. The germline gives CDR1 SQVTM, CDR2 ANQGSEA. V was pared by 4 bases and J by 11 bases, with 4 bases of the junction left unmatched. The CDR3 spells CSVGTGGGKLFF. In nucleotides, the CDR3 is TGCAGCGTTGGGACAGGGGGGGGGAAACTGTTTTTT.

This clonotype has just a few counts. The rearrangement links TRBV7-2 to TRBJ1-1; no firm D call. The CDR3 is made up of 13 amino acids. Germline lookup yields CDR1 SGHTA and CDR2 FQGNSA. V was clipped by 4 bases and J by 0 bases, with 6 bases between them. For the CDR3, the DNA is TGTGCCAGCAGCTCCTTAATGAACACTGAAGCTTTCTTT. This gives the protein CASSSLMNTEAFF.

The chain uses TRBV5-1 and TRBJ2-1, with 9 bases identical to TRBD2. The CDR3 consists of 15 residues. CDR1 and CDR2 (germline): SGHRS, YFSETQ. V lost 0 bases and J lost 6; bases outside the gene matches: 4. The CDR3 protein is CASSLVAGEGNEQFF. The CDR3 DNA reads TGCGCCAGCAGCTTGGTAGCGGGAGAAGGCAATGAGCAGTTCTTC.

J is TRBJ2-1 and V is TRBV14; TRBD2 agrees at 8 bases. There are 18 residues in the CDR3. Germline loops: CDR1 SGHDN, CDR2 FVKESK. J lost 7 bases, V lost 0 bases, and 14 bases had no gene match. The DNA of the CDR3 is TGTGCCAGCAGCCAAGATCGAGGTAGCGGGAAGGTGAGGAATGAGCAGTTCTTC. Protein sequence: CASSQDRGSGKVRNEQFF.

The chain links TRBV6-6 to TRBJ2-3, with 11 bases lining up with TRBD2. This CDR3 is built from 16 residues. Germline values: CDR1 MNHNY, CDR2 SVGAGI (reference sequence). Trimming removed 5 bases from V and 4 bases from J; junction bases left unmatched: 8. CDR3 coding DNA: TGTGCCAGCAGTACCCACACTAGCGGGGGTTCAGATACGCAGTATTTT. This translates into CASSTHTSGGSDTQYF.

This clonotype was seen a few times. This chain uses TRBV20-1 with TRBJ1-5; 9 nucleotides match TRBD1. With V trimmed by 5 bases and J by 4 bases, 6 bases remained unmatched. CDR3 length: 14 amino acids. CDR1 and CDR2 (germline): DFQATT, SNEGSKA (reference sequence). DNA for the CDR3: TGCAGTGCTCGGACAGGGGTCGGGAATCAGCCCCAGCATTTT. Its translation is CSARTGVGNQPQHF.

CDR3 protein: CASSLSPSEGYTF. The DNA for the CDR3 is TGTGCCAGCAGCTTAAGCCCGTCGGAGGGCTACACCTTC. The chain is built from TRBV7-9 and TRBJ1-2; D not certain. The CDR3 consists of 13 residues. Germline loops: CDR1 SEHNR, CDR2 FQNEAQ (reference sequence). V was trimmed by 2 bases and J by 8 bases, leaving 12 bases between them. Combining the CDR3 with reference TRBV7-9 and TRBJ1-2 gives the whole variable domain DTGVSQNPRHKITKRGQNVTFRCDPISEHNRLYWYRQTLGQGPEFLTYFQNEAQLEKSRLLSDRFSAERPKGSFSTLEIQRTEQGDSAMYLCASSLSPSEGYTFGSGTRLTVV.